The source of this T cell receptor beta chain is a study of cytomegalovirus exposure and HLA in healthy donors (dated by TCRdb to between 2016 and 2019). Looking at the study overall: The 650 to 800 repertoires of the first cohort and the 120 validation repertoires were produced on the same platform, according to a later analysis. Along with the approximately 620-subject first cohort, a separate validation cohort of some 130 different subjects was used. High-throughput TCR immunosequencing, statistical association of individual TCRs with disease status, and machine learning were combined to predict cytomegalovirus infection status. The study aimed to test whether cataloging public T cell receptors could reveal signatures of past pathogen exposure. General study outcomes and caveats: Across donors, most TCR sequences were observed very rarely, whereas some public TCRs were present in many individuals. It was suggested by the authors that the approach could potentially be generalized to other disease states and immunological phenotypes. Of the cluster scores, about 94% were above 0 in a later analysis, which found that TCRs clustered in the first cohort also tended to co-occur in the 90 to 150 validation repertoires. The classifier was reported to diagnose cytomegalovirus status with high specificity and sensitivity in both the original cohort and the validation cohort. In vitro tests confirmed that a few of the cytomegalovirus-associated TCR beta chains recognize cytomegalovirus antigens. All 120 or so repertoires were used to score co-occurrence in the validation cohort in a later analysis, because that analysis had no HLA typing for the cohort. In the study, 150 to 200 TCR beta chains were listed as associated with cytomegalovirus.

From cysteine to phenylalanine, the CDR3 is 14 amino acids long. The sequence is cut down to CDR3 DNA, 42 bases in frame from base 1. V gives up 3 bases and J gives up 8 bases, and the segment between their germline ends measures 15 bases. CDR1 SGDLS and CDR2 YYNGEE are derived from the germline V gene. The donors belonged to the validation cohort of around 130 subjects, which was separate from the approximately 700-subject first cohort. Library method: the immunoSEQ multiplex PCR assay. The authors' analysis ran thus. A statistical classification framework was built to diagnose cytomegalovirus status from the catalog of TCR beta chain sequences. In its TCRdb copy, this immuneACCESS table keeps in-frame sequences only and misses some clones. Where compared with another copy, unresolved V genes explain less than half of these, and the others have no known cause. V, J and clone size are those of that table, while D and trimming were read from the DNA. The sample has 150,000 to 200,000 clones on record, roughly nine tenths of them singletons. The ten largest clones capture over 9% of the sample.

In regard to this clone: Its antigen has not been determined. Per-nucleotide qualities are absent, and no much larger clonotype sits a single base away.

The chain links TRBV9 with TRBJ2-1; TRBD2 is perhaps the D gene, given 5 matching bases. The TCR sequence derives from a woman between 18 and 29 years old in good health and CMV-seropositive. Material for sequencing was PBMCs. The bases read TGTGCCAGCAGCGCCGGGGTATTGGACGATGAGCAGTTCTTC. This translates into CASSAGVLDDEQFF.